These 31 T cell receptor beta chains share one sample of origin, sequenced in a study of T cells after yellow fever vaccination. TCRdb itself ran the 5' RACE reads through MiXCR, one entry per CDR3 protein. The sample lists about 63,000 distinct CDR3 sequences, approximately 8% seen once, with 36% in the top ten. The source was CD8+ T cells sorted from PBMCs, collected 15 days after the yellow fever booster vaccination. These receptors came from a man under 40 who received the YFV17D yellow fever vaccine.

The chain couples TRBV19 to TRBJ2-2; unclear D gene. Germline CDR1 LNHDA, CDR2 SQIVND (reference sequence). Deletions cut 9 bases from V and 6 bases from J, with 11 bases between. The CDR3 extends over 12 amino acids. The CDR3 reads CASPKAPGELFF. The CDR3 region has the DNA TGTGCCAGCCCAAAGGCTCCCGGGGAGCTGTTTTTT.

This clonotype was recorded at least ten times. This chain links TRBV4-2 with TRBJ2-2, with no clear D. Per germline, CDR1 LGHNA and CDR2 YNFKEQ. This CDR3 is built from 15 residues. Deletions cut 3 bases from V and 5 bases from J, with 13 bases between. The CDR3 DNA reads TGTGCCAGCAGCCAGGGCTTCGATCCAACCGGGGAGCTGTTTTTT. Its protein product is CASSQGFDPTGELFF.

This clonotype was counted many times. J is TRBJ1-1 and V is TRBV5-1; D is perhaps TRBD1 (6 bases). This CDR3 has 15 amino acids. V lost 3 bases, J lost 7 bases, and 19 bases lay in between. Per germline, CDR1 SGHRS and CDR2 YFSETQ. In nucleotides, the CDR3 is TGCGCCAGCAGCTCGGGGGCGCGGGGGATGGGTGAAGCTTTCTTT. This sequence encodes CASSSGARGMGEAFF.

The sample holds many counts of this clonotype. The V gene is TRBV4-3, the J gene TRBJ2-2; TRBD2 might be the D (6 bases). V was shortened by 0 bases and J by 13 bases, with 9 bases between the two germline ends. The CDR3 consists of 12 residues. Germline values: CDR1 LGHNA, CDR2 YSLEER. This CDR3 is CASSQDGGLLFF. DNA for the CDR3: TGCGCCAGCAGCCAAGATGGGGGGTTGCTGTTTTTT.

This clonotype was detected many times. The rearrangement joins TRBV20-1 to TRBJ2-1; 9 nucleotides line up with TRBD2. With V trimmed by 6 bases and J by 7 bases, 13 bases remained unmatched. This CDR3 comprises 15 residues. CDR1 and CDR2 (germline): DFQATT, SNEGSKA (reference sequence). CDR3 amino acids: CSAFASSGTANEQFF. The CDR3 DNA follows: TGCAGTGCGTTTGCGTCTAGCGGGACAGCGAATGAGCAGTTCTTC.

This clonotype came up many times. The rearrangement uses TRBV7-9 and TRBJ1-2; D ambiguous. The V end was cut by 4 bases, the J end by 3 bases, with 12 bases between. The CDR3 is 14 amino acids. Germline V CDR1 and CDR2: SEHNR, FQNEAQ (reference sequence). As DNA, the CDR3 is TGTGCCAGCAGCTCTCCCCAAGTATACTATGGCTACACCTTC. It specifies CASSSPQVYYGYTF.

This clonotype showed up many times. The chain carries TRBV27 and TRBJ2-7; D remains unclear. Per germline, CDR1 MNHEY and CDR2 SMNVEV (reference sequence). The V and J ends lost 7 bases and 4 bases respectively, with 11 bases between them. The CDR3 contains 12 residues. The CDR3 loop is CASMGSGYEQYF. DNA for the CDR3: TGTGCCAGCATGGGATCCGGGTACGAGCAGTACTTC.

This clonotype showed up many times. The chain employs TRBV10-2 and TRBJ2-2, with D maybe TRBD2 (5 bases). The CDR3 sequence is 15 residues long. V was cut by 3 bases and J by 6 bases, with 14 bases left in between. Germline CDR1 is WSHSY and CDR2 is SAAADI. The CDR3 loop reads CASSETRPLAGELFF. The CDR3 nucleotides read TGCGCCAGCAGTGAAACTAGGCCCCTTGCCGGGGAGCTGTTTTTT.

This clonotype showed up many times. The rearrangement uses TRBV5-1 and TRBJ2-1; perhaps D is TRBD1 or TRBD2 (5 bases each). V lost 4 bases and J 2 bases, leaving 7 bases between the germline ends. The V gene's germline CDR1 is SGHRS and CDR2 YFSETQ. The CDR3 runs to 13 residues. CDR3 nucleotide sequence: TGCGCCAGCAGCGGGACCACCTACAATGAGCAGTTCTTC. Residues: CASSGTTYNEQFF. Filled out from reference TRBV5-1 and TRBJ2-1, the complete variable domain reads KAGVTQTPRYLIKTRGQQVTLSCSPISGHRSVSWYQQTPGQGLQFLFEYFSETQRNKGNFPGRFSGRQFSNSRSEMNVSTLELGDSALYLCASSGTTYNEQFFGPGTRLTVL.

This clonotype was recorded a few times. The chain recombines TRBV20-1 with TRBJ2-1, with 8 nucleotides matching TRBD1. The CDR3 is made up of 18 amino acids. V shed 6 bases, J shed 0 bases, and the junction held 16 bases outside the gene matches. CDR1 DFQATT and CDR2 SNEGSKA come from the germline V gene (reference sequence). CDR3: CSALRQGPPLSSYNEQFF. The CDR3 DNA sequence: TGCAGTGCCCTTCGACAGGGGCCCCCCCTGAGCTCCTACAATGAGCAGTTCTTC.

The rearrangement uses TRBV7-9 and TRBJ2-7; the match to TRBD2 covers 7 bases. CDR1 is SEHNR, CDR2 FQNEAQ, per germline (reference sequence). Germline trimming cut 5 bases from V and 3 bases from J; bases unmatched to any gene: 7. This CDR3 has 14 residues. CDR3 protein: CASSISGRNYEQYF. Here the CDR3 DNA reads TGTGCCAGCAGCATTAGCGGGCGAAACTACGAGCAGTACTTC. The entire variable domain, with the rest obtained from reference TRBV7-9 and TRBJ2-7, is as follows: DTGVSQNPRHKITKRGQNVTFRCDPISEHNRLYWYRQTLGQGPEFLTYFQNEAQLEKSRLLSDRFSAERPKGSFSTLEIQRTEQGDSAMYLCASSISGRNYEQYFGPGTRLTVT.

This clonotype was counted at least ten times. This chain uses TRBV5-6 with TRBJ1-3, with unresolved D. This CDR3 is 13 amino acids long. The V end lost 0 bases, the J end lost 2 bases, and 3 bases lay between the germline ends. The germline gives CDR1 SGHDT, CDR2 YYEEEE. The DNA for the CDR3 is TGTGCCAGCAGCTTGGCGGCTGGAAACACCATATATTTT. Translation: CASSLAAGNTIYF.

There are many counts of this clonotype. The V call is TRBV27, the J call TRBJ2-3; D uncertain. The CDR3 runs 11 residues. V was clipped by 8 bases and J by 5 bases, with 8 bases between them. From germline, CDR1 is MNHEY and CDR2 SMNVEV (reference sequence). CDR3 region: CASRLGDTQYF. In DNA, the CDR3 is TGTGCCAGCCGCCTTGGAGATACGCAGTATTTT.

This clonotype was observed many times. The chain has TRBV9 and TRBJ2-3, with 7 bases lining up with TRBD1. Trimming at V came to 0 bases and at J to 0 bases, leaving 4 bases not matched to a gene. The CDR3 runs 16 residues. Germline CDR1 SGDLS, CDR2 YYNGEE. CDR3 in DNA: TGTGCCAGCAGCGTAGGAGGGGGCTCGAGCACAGATACGCAGTATTTT. This codes for CASSVGGGSSTDTQYF.

This clonotype was seen more than once but under ten times. The gene calls are TRBV7-6 and TRBJ2-3; 7 bases match TRBD2. CDR1 and CDR2 from the germline V gene are SGHVS and FNYEAQ. There are 16 residues in the CDR3. Trimming cost V 0 bases and J 4 bases; bases outside gene matches: 7. Here the CDR3 DNA reads TGTGCCAGCAGCTTAGCGGCGGGAGTAGCGGCAGATACGCAGTATTTT. Translated: CASSLAAGVAADTQYF.

This clonotype showed up many times. The V gene is TRBV5-1, the J gene TRBJ2-3; D uncertain. Trimming shortened V by 9 bases and J by 5 bases, and 16 bases separated the two germline ends. The CDR3 runs 13 residues. The germline V gene has CDR1 SGHRS and CDR2 YFSETQ. In DNA, the CDR3 is TGCGCCACCTCCAGTCGCTTTGGAGATACGCAGTATTTT. Encoded protein: CATSSRFGDTQYF.

This clonotype was recorded a few times. CDR3 nucleotides: TGTGCCAGCAGCCCGCGGACAGCTAGCGGGAGGAGTAATGAGCAGTTCTTC. Protein sequence: CASSPRTASGRSNEQFF. The chain joins TRBV7-8 to TRBJ2-1; 11 positions match TRBD2. This CDR3 region has 17 residues. CDR1 is SGHVS, CDR2 FQNEAQ, per germline. Germline trimming cut 5 bases from V and 7 bases from J; bases unmatched to any gene: 13. Filled out from reference TRBV7-8 and TRBJ2-1, the complete variable domain reads GAGVSQSPRYKVAKRGQDVALRCDPISGHVSLFWYQQALGQGPEFLTYFQNEAQLDKSGLPSDRFFAERPEGSVSTLKIQRTQQEDSAVYLCASSPRTASGRSNEQFFGPGTRLTVL.

This sequence joins TRBV19 and TRBJ2-1, with unresolved D. The V end lost 7 bases, the J end lost 4 bases, and 8 bases lay between the germline ends. This CDR3 has 12 amino acids. CDR1 and CDR2 (germline): LNHDA, SQIVND (reference sequence). The CDR3 loop reads CASTHGYNEQFF. As DNA, the CDR3 is TGTGCCAGTACTCACGGATACAATGAGCAGTTCTTC.

This clonotype was seen a few times. The chain combines TRBV30 with TRBJ2-2; D is undetermined. Germline-derived CDR1 and CDR2 are GTSNPN and SVGIG (reference sequence). Trimming left V 6 bases short and J 2 bases short, with 4 bases between. CDR3 length equals 11 residues. Written as DNA, the CDR3 is TGTGCCTGTTTAAACACCGGGGAGCTGTTTTTT. This gives the protein CACLNTGELFF.

The chain carries TRBV20-1 and TRBJ2-5; possibly TRBD1 for D (5 bases). The CDR3 is made up of 12 amino acids. In germline, CDR1 is DFQATT, CDR2 SNEGSKA (reference sequence). V was cut by 0 bases and J by 5 bases, with 7 bases left in between. CDR3 region: CSAREGDETQYF. CDR3 DNA sequence: TGCAGTGCTAGAGAAGGGGATGAGACCCAGTACTTC.

Of note for this clonotype: A single base separates this from a much larger clone, so it may be a read error. This chain connects TRBV5-8 to TRBJ2-7, with D perhaps matching TRBD1 or TRBD2 (5 bases each). The CDR3 spans 15 residues. The germline gives CDR1 SGHTS, CDR2 YDEGEE. CDR3 region: CANSLERTLGDEQYF. For the CDR3, the DNA is TGTGCCAACAGCTTGGAGCGGACCCTGGGGGACGAGCAGTACTTC.

This clonotype was counted many times. V gene TRBV27 combines with J gene TRBJ2-7; TRBD2 is a possible D gene (7 bases). Trimming pared 10 bases from V and 3 bases from J, leaving 16 bases between. Germline lookup yields CDR1 MNHEY and CDR2 SMNVEV (reference sequence). The CDR3 consists of 13 residues. This chain's CDR3 is CATLGGGSYEQYF. The CDR3 region has the DNA TGTGCCACCTTGGGAGGGGGGAGCTACGAGCAGTACTTC.

This clonotype was counted at least ten times. The rearrangement joins TRBV11-2 to TRBJ2-7; D might be TRBD2 (6 bases). Germline CDR1 is SGHAT and CDR2 is FQNNGV. V was trimmed by 1 base and J by 0 bases, leaving 10 bases between them. The CDR3 contains 15 residues. The CDR3, as DNA: TGTGCCAGCAGCTTAGGCTTCGGGAGCTCCTACGAGCAGTACTTC. Its translation: CASSLGFGSSYEQYF.

The table lists this clonotype with many counts. This rearrangement joins TRBV10-2 to TRBJ2-4; tentatively, D is TRBD2 (5 bases). Germline V gene sequence: CDR1 WSHSY, CDR2 SAAADI. This CDR3 has 16 amino acids. V was cut by 0 bases and J by 2 bases, with 11 bases left in between. CDR3 loop: CASSESYGKSKNIQYF. The CDR3 bases are TGCGCCAGCAGTGAGTCGTACGGGAAGTCCAAAAACATTCAGTACTTC.

This clonotype has a count of ten or more. The chain combines TRBV12-3 or TRBV12-4 with TRBJ2-7, with D possibly TRBD1 on 6 matching bases. The CDR3 runs 15 residues. V lost 3 bases, J lost 2 bases, and 14 bases lay in between. The CDR3 region is CASSFSLDRPYEQYF. CDR3 DNA sequence: TGTGCCAGCAGTTTTTCTCTCGACAGGCCCTACGAGCAGTACTTC.

This clonotype occurred many times. The CDR3 is CASSLTDYNEQFF. The CDR3 DNA sequence: TGCGCCAGCAGCTTAACGGATTACAATGAGCAGTTCTTC. This rearrangement joins TRBV5-1 to TRBJ2-1; no definite D call. This CDR3 is 13 amino acids long. The V gene lost 2 bases and the J gene lost 4 bases, with 7 bases spanning the gap. Germline V gene lookup returns CDR1 SGHRS and CDR2 YFSETQ. Filled out from reference TRBV5-1 and TRBJ2-1, the complete variable domain reads KAGVTQTPRYLIKTRGQQVTLSCSPISGHRSVSWYQQTPGQGLQFLFEYFSETQRNKGNFPGRFSGRQFSNSRSEMNVSTLELGDSALYLCASSLTDYNEQFFGPGTRLTVL.

This clonotype was detected many times. Here the CDR3 DNA reads TGTGCCAGCAGCAAAAAGGGAGCCGGGACTAGCGGGAATTACAATGAGCAGTTCTTC. It is translated as CASSKKGAGTSGNYNEQFF. This rearrangement joins TRBV21-1 to TRBJ2-1; TRBD2 reflects the table's D call only, with no check against the DNA. TRBV21-1 is described as a pseudogene. This CDR3 contains 19 residues.

The table lists this clonotype with many counts. V gene TRBV4-1 combines with J gene TRBJ2-1; 11 bases map to TRBD2. This CDR3 region has 21 residues. Germline V lookup: CDR1 MGHRA, CDR2 YSYEKL. V lost 1 base and J lost 1; bases outside the gene matches: 15. The DNA of the CDR3 is TGCGCCAGCAGCCAAGGCCAGCAGTTAGCGGGAGGGCCGGGTTCCTACAATGAGCAGTTCTTC. This gives the protein CASSQGQQLAGGPGSYNEQFF.

At least ten counts were recorded for this clonotype. This chain connects TRBV14 to TRBJ2-2; D is unresolved. V shed 0 bases and J shed 1 base, with 12 bases lying between them. The CDR3 runs 17 residues. The V gene's germline CDR1 is SGHDN and CDR2 FVKESK. Here the CDR3 reads CASSQELPSVNTGELFF. In nucleotides, the CDR3 is TGTGCCAGCAGCCAAGAACTCCCTTCCGTGAACACCGGGGAGCTGTTTTTT. The full variable domain, its missing parts supplied by reference TRBV14 and TRBJ2-2, is EAGVTQFPSHSVIEKGQTVTLRCDPISGHDNLYWYRRVMGKEIKFLLHFVKESKQDESGMPNNRFLAERTGGTYSTLKVQPAELEDSGVYFCASSQELPSVNTGELFFGEGSRLTVL.

This clonotype was counted at least ten times. The genes are TRBV15 and TRBJ2-1; 7 bases match TRBD1. V was pared by 0 bases and J by 7 bases, with 9 bases of the junction left unmatched. CDR3 length: 16 residues. Germline-derived CDR1 and CDR2 are LNHNV and YYDKDF (reference sequence). The CDR3 DNA reads as TGTGCCACCAGCAGAGAGATTCCGGGACAGTTAAATGAGCAGTTCTTC. Residues: CATSREIPGQLNEQFF. Filled out from reference TRBV15 and TRBJ2-1, the complete variable domain reads DAMVIQNPRYQVTQFGKPVTLSCSQTLNHNVMYWYQQKSSQAPKLLFHYYDKDFNNEADTPDNFQSRRPNTSFCFLDIRSPGLGDTAMYLCATSREIPGQLNEQFFGPGTRLTVL.

This clonotype showed up many times. The chain joins TRBV7-8 to TRBJ2-2; 7 positions agree with TRBD2. The CDR3 is made up of 16 amino acids. Per the germline V gene, CDR1 is SGHVS and CDR2 is FQNEAQ. The V segment lost 2 bases and the J segment 8 bases; nucleotides outside the gene matches: 11. CDR3 nucleotides: TGTGCCAGCAGCTTACTCGCGGGAGTAGCGTCGGGGGAGCTGTTTTTT. Translation gives CASSLLAGVASGELFF.